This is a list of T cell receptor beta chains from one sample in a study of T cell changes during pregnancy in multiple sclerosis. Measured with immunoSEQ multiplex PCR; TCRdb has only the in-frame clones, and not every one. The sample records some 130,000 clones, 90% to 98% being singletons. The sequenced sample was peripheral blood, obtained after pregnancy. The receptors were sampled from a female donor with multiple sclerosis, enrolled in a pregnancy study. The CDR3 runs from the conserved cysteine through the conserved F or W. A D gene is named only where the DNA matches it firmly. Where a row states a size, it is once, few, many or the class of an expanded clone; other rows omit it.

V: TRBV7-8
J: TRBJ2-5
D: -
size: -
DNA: TGTGCCAGCAGCTTAGCTCTACCGGGACTGGTTCCTCAAGAGACCCAGTACTTC
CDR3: CASSLALPGLVPQETQYF

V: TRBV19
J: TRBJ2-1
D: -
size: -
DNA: TGTGCCAGTACTAACCAGGGGGGCTACAATGAGCAGTTCTTC
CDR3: CASTNQGGYNEQFF

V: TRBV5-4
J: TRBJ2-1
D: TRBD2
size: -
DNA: TGTGCCAGCAGCTTTAGCGGGAGGTTCTCCTACAATGAGCAGTTCTTC
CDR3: CASSFSGRFSYNEQFF

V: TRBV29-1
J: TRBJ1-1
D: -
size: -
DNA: TGCAGCGGTCATAAGCGGGGGACCAACACTGAAGCTTTCTTT
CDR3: CSGHKRGTNTEAFF

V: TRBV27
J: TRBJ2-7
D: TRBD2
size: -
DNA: TGTGCCAGCAGTATGGCGGGAGGGGCTCGTTACGAGCAGTACTTC
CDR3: CASSMAGGARYEQYF

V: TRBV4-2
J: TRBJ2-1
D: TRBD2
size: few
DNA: TGTGCCAGCAGCCAAGCCCGCAGCGGGAGGCCGAATGAGCAGTTCTTC
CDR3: CASSQARSGRPNEQFF

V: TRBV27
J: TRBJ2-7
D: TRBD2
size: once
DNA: TGTGCCAGCAGTCCGGGACTAGTTTCCTACGAGCAGTACTTC
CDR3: CASSPGLVSYEQYF

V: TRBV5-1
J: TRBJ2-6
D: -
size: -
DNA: TGCGCCAGCAGCAAGGACAGCTTCAGCTCTGGGGCCAACGTCCTGACTTTC
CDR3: CASSKDSFSSGANVLTF

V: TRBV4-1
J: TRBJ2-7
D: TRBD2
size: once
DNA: TGCGCCAGCAGCCTCGATTCTAGCGGGAGCTACGAGCAGTACTTC
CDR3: CASSLDSSGSYEQYF

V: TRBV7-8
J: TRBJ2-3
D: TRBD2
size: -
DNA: TGTGCCAGCAGCTTAGCGACTAGCGGGAGAGGTCCTACGCAGTATTTT
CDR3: CASSLATSGRGPTQYF

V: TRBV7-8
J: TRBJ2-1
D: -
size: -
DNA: TGTGCCAGCAGCTTAGTCCTGGGAGACTCCTACAATGAGCAGTTCTTC
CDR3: CASSLVLGDSYNEQFF

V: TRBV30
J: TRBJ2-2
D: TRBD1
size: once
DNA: TGTGCCTGGAGTACGGTGGGACAGGGGGTTTTACGTACCGGGGAGCTGTTTTTT
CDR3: CAWSTVGQGVLRTGELFF

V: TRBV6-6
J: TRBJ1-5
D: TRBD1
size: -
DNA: TGTGCCAGCAGTTACTCGAGGACAGGGGGTTATCAGCCCCAGCATTTT
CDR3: CASSYSRTGGYQPQHF

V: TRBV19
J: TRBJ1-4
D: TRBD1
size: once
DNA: TGTGCCAGTAGGACCCGACAGGGAACAAATGAAAAACTGTTTTTT
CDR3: CASRTRQGTNEKLFF

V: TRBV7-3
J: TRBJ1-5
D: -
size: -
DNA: TGTGCCAGCAGCTTTACCGACAGGTGCAATCAGCCCCAGCATTTT
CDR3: CASSFTDRCNQPQHF

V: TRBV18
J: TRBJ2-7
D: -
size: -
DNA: TGTGCCAGCTCACCCGAGGACATATCCTACGAGCAGTACTTC
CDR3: CASSPEDISYEQYF

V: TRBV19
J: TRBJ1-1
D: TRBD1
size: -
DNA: TGTGCCAGTAGTATAGGAAGACAGGGGGCCTCGGAAGCTTTCTTT
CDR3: CASSIGRQGASEAFF

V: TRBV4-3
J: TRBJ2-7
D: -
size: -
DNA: TGCGCCAGCAGCCAAGATCCTAATTCCCCTGTCTACGAGCAGTACTTC
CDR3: CASSQDPNSPVYEQYF

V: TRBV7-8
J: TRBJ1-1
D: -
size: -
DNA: TGTGCCAGCAGCTTTACAGGGATGAACACTGAAGCTTTCTTT
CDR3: CASSFTGMNTEAFF

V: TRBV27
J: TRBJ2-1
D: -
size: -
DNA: TGTGCCAGCAGCCACCTTGGCGGGGTCTCCTACAATGAGCAGTTCTTC
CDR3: CASSHLGGVSYNEQFF

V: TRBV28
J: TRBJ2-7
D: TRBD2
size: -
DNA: TGTGCCAGCAGCGATAGCGGGAGTAAGTACGAGCAGTACTTC
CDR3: CASSDSGSKYEQYF

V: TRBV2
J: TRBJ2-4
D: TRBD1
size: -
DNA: TGTGCCAGCAGGGGGGCCCTGACAGGGGGCGGGGGCATTCAGTACTTC
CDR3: CASRGALTGGGGIQYF

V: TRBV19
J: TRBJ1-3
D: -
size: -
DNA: TGTGCCAGCCCTTCCCCCACAATCACAGGGCCCCACTCTGGAAACACCATATATTTT
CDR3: CASPSPTITGPHSGNTIYF

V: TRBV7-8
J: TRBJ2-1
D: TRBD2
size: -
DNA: TGTGCCAGCAGCTACGGCGGGAGGGCCCGCAGTGAGCAGTTCTTC
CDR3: CASSYGGRARSEQFF

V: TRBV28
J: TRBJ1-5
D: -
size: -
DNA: TGTGCCAGCAGTTCTCGTCTTGGGGCCTATAGCAATCAGCCCCAGCATTTT
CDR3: CASSSRLGAYSNQPQHF

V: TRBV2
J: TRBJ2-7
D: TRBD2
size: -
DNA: TGTGCCAGCAACGGACTAGCGGGACGGAGCTCCTACGAGCAGTACTTC
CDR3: CASNGLAGRSSYEQYF

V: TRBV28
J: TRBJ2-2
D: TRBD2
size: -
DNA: TGTGCCAGCATGACTAGCGGGAGCAATAACGGGGAGCTGTTTTTT
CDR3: CASMTSGSNNGELFF

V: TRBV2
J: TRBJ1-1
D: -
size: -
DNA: TGTGCCAGCAGGCAAGACAGACCAAGTACTGAAGCTTTCTTT
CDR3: CASRQDRPSTEAFF

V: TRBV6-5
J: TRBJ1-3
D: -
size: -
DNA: TGTGCCAGCAGTCCCCGGGGGATCTCTGGAAACACCATATATTTT
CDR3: CASSPRGISGNTIYF

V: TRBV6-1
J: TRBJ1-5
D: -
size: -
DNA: TGTGCCAGCAGTGTGAAGGGAGATCAGCCCCAGCATTTT
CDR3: CASSVKGDQPQHF

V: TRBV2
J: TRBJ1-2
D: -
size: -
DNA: TGTGCCAGCAGTGTCGACAGTGGGTATGGCTACACCTTC
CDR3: CASSVDSGYGYTF

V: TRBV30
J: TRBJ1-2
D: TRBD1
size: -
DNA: TGTGCCTGGAGTACAGGGGGAGGAGGGGCCCTTAACTATGGCTACACCTTC
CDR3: CAWSTGGGGALNYGYTF

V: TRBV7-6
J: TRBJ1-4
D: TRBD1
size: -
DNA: TGTGCCAGCAGCTCCCCCGGGACAGTTGAAAAACTGTTTTTT
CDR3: CASSSPGTVEKLFF

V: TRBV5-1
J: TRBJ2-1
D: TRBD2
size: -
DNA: TGCGCCAGCAGCGTTTCTAGCGGATGGGGCAATGAGCAGTTCTTC
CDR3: CASSVSSGWGNEQFF